The text below deals with one T cell receptor beta chain. Germline CDR1 MNHEY, CDR2 SMNVEV (reference sequence). This CDR3 contains 15 residues. The V and J ends lost 6 bases and 3 bases respectively, with 12 bases between them. The sample belongs to a study of T cells after yellow fever vaccination. About the study: The authors prepared low-cell-number fractions using SMART-Seq v4 Ultra Low Input.

By 5'RACE template switching, TCR cDNA was produced, with a universal primer site and UMIs added in the process. Each CDR3 protein gets one entry after TCRdb re-called the 5' RACE reads with MiXCR. Of about 94,000 distinct CDR3 sequences in the sample, 8% to 10% are singletons; the top ten hold approximately 17%. Overall study findings and caveats: Although the secondary response was weaker, it peaked faster, at day 5 versus 15. Among primary-vaccination clones, most reappeared after the booster, at about 95% for CD4 and roughly 90% for CD8.

The J gene is TRBJ2-6, the V gene TRBV27; no clear D. The TCR comes from a young man who received the YFV17D yellow fever vaccine. This specimen was CD8+ T cells not binding an NS4B(214-222) dextramer, sorted from PBMCs, taken less than 18 days after the first yellow fever vaccination. The CDR3 loop reads CASRFSSGGANVLTF. The DNA for the CDR3 is TGTGCCAGCAGGTTTTCGTCGGGTGGGGCCAACGTCCTGACTTTC.